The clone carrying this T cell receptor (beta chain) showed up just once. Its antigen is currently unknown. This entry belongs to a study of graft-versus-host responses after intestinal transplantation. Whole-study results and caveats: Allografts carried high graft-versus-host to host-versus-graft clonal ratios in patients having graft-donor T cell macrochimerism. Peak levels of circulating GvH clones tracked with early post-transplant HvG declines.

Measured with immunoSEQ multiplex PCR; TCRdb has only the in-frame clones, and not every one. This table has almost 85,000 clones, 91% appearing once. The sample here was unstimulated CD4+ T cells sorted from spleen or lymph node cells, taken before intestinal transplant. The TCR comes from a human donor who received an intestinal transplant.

The CDR3 bases are TGTGCCAGCAGTGAAAGAGGGGGAGGGCCTGAAGCTTTCTTT. Its translation: CASSERGGGPEAFF. The chain carries TRBV6-1 and TRBJ1-1; perhaps TRBD1 as D (6 bases). The V gene's germline CDR1 is MNHNS and CDR2 SASEGT. The CDR3 runs to 14 residues. The V gene lost 2 bases and the J gene lost 6 bases, with 13 bases spanning the gap.